The count of the clone carrying this TCR beta chain is one. The CDR3 runs to 13 residues. Germline V gene data show CDR1 as MDHEN and CDR2 as SYDVKM. Trimming pared 6 bases from V and 0 bases from J, leaving 6 bases between. The table came from immunoSEQ multiplex PCR; TCRdb's copy has only in-frame clones and leaves some out. The table lists under 500,000 clones, about 90% of them singletons. These data are taken from a study of blood T cell repertoires in COVID-19. The receptor was derived from a woman in her late teens or twenties with acute COVID-19. This chain uses TRBV28 with TRBJ2-1, with a weak D call TRBD2 (5 bases). Sequencing used PBMCs or T cells enriched from blood (not recorded which). CDR3 sequence: CASRDSSYNEQFF. The CDR3 DNA reads as TGTGCCAGCAGGGACTCCTCCTACAATGAGCAGTTCTTC.